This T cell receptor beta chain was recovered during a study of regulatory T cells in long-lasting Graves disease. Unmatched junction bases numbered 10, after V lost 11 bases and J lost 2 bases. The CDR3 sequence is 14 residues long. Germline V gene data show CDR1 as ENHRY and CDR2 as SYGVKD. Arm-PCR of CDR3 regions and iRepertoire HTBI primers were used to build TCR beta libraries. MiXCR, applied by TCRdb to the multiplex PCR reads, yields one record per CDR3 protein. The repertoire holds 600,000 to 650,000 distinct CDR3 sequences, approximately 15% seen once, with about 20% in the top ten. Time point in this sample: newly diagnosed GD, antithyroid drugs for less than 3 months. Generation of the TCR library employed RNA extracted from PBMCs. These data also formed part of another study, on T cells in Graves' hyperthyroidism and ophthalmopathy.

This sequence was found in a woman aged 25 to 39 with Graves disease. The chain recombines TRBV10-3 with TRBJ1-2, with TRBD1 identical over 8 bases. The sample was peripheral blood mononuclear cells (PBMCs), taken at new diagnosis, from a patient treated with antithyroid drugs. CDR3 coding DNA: TGTGCCTCCGGGCAGGGGGCAAAGAACTATGGCTACACCTTC. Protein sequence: CASGQGAKNYGYTF.